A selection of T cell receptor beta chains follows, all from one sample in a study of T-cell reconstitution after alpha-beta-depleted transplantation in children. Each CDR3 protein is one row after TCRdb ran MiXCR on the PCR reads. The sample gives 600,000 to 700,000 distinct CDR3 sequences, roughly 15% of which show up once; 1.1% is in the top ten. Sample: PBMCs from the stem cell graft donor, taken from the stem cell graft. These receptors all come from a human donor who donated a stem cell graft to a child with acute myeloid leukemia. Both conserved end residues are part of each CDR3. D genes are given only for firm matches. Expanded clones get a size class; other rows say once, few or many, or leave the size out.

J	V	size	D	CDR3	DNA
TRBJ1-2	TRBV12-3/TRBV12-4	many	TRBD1	CASSGTVRSLGTF	TGTGCCAGCAGTGGGACAGTGCGTTCTTTAGGCACCTTC
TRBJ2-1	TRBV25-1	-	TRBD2	CASSGIPGGRGDYNEQFF	TGTGCCAGCAGTGGAATTCCGGGCGGGCGGGGGGATTACAATGAGCAGTTCTTC
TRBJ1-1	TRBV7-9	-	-	CASSEPVPGTEAFF	TGTGCCAGCAGCGAGCCTGTACCGGGAACTGAAGCTTTCTTT
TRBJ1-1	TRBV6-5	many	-	CASSLIPGQLTEAFF	TGTGCCAGCAGTTTAATTCCGGGACAACTAACTGAAGCTTTCTTT
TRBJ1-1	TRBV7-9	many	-	CASVREGTEAFF	TGTGCCAGCGTGAGGGAGGGCACTGAAGCTTTCTTT
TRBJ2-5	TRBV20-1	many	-	CSASHQSNIQTQYF	TGCAGTGCGAGCCACCAGTCGAATATTCAGACCCAGTACTTC
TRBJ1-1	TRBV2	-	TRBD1	CASTWTGLTEAFF	TGTGCCAGCACCTGGACAGGGCTAACTGAAGCTTTCTTT
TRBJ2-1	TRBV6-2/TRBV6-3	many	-	CASSYRGTNEQFF	TGTGCCAGCAGTTACCGGGGAACGAATGAGCAGTTCTTC
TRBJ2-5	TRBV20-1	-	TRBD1	CSAPGGQGIRQETQYF	TGCAGTGCTCCGGGGGGACAGGGGATTAGACAAGAGACCCAGTACTTC
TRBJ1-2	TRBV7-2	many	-	CASSLVGQDYGYTF	TGTGCCAGCAGCTTAGTCGGGCAGGACTATGGCTACACCTTC
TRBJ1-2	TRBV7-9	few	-	CASSLGDRSAYTF	TGTGCCAGCAGCTTAGGAGACAGGTCGGCCTACACCTTC
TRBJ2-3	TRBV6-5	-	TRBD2	CASSYSSGGKDTQYF	TGTGCCAGCAGTTACTCAAGCGGGGGTAAAGATACGCAGTATTTT
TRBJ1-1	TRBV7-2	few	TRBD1	CASSQERTGGTAFF	TGTGCCAGCAGCCAGGAAAGGACAGGGGGCACGGCTTTCTTT
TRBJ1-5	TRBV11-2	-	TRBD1	CASSLDSRVRGKSVDQPQHF	TGTGCCAGCAGCTTAGACTCTAGGGTCAGGGGGAAGTCGGTTGATCAGCCCCAGCATTTT
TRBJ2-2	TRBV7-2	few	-	CASGVGVVTGELFF	TGTGCCAGCGGCGTAGGAGTCGTTACCGGGGAGCTGTTTTTT
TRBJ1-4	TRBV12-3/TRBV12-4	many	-	CAAAFNEKLFF	TGTGCCGCCGCCTTTAATGAAAAACTGTTTTTT
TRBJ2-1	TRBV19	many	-	CASSTTGGGNEQFF	TGTGCCAGTAGTACCACCGGAGGGGGTAATGAGCAGTTCTTC
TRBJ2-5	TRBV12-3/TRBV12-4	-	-	CASSATGLQETQYF	TGTGCCAGCAGCGCGACCGGCCTCCAAGAGACCCAGTACTTC
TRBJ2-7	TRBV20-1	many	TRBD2	CSARYSGGNLREQYF	TGCAGTGCTAGATATAGCGGGGGGAACCTTCGCGAGCAGTACTTC
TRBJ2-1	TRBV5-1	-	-	CASSSPTGIYNEQVF	TGCGCCAGCAGCTCCCCTACAGGGATATACAATGAGCAGGTCTTC
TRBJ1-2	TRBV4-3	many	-	CASSQEGEGGGYTF	TGCGCCAGCAGCCAAGAAGGGGAGGGGGGAGGCTACACCTTC
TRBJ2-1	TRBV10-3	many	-	CAISESPGIYNEQFF	TGTGCCATCAGTGAGTCGCCAGGGATCTACAATGAGCAGTTCTTC
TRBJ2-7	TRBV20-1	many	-	CSASVGGGDEQYF	TGCAGTGCTAGCGTAGGGGGGGGCGACGAGCAGTACTTC
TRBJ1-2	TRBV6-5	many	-	CASSYGREYGYTF	TGTGCCAGCAGTTACGGGCGGGAGTATGGCTACACCTTC
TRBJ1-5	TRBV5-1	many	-	CASSFLGDQPQHF	TGCGCCAGCAGCTTCCTTGGCGATCAGCCCCAGCATTTT
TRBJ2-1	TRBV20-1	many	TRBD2	CSAERGRGDEQFF	TGCAGTGCCGAGCGGGGGAGGGGGGATGAGCAGTTCTTC
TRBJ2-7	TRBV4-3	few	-	CASSPVRTAVSYEQYF	TGCGCCAGCAGCCCGGTTCGGACAGCTGTCTCCTACGAGCAGTACTTC
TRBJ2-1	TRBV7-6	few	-	CASSSLGPGTELGNEQFF	TGTGCCAGCAGCTCCCTCGGACCAGGGACGGAGTTAGGGAATGAGCAGTTCTTC
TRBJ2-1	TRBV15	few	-	CATSRDDGGYNEQFF	TGTGCCACCAGCAGAGATGACGGGGGCTACAATGAGCAGTTCTTC
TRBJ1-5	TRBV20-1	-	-	CSASFAGYSNQPQHF	TGCAGTGCTAGCTTTGCGGGGTATAGCAATCAGCCCCAGCATTTT
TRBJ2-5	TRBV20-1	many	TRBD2	CSASREVPQETQYF	TGCAGTGCTAGTCGGGAGGTCCCTCAAGAGACCCAGTACTTC
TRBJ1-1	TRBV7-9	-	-	CASGHPNTEAFF	TGTGCCAGCGGGCACCCGAACACTGAAGCTTTCTTT
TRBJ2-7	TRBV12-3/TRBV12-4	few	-	CASSLRTAGRYEQYF	TGTGCCAGCAGTCTACGGACGGCCGGAAGGTACGAGCAGTACTTC
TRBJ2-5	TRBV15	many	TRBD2	CATSRGLARQETQYF	TGTGCCACCAGCAGAGGACTAGCAAGACAAGAGACCCAGTACTTC
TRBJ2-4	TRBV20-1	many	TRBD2	CSARAISGGVVF	TGCAGTGCTAGAGCCATATCGGGGGGAGTGGTCTTC
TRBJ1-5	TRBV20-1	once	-	CSARDRHLSQPQHF	TGCAGTGCCCGAGACAGACACCTGTCGCAGCCCCAGCATTTT
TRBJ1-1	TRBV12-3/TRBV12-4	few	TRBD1	CASSYTRTGNTEAFF	TGTGCCAGCAGTTACACAAGGACAGGGAACACTGAAGCTTTCTTT
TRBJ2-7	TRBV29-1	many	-	CSVDSTSGEQYF	TGCAGCGTTGATTCAACCTCGGGGGAGCAGTACTTC
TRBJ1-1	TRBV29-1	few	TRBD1	CSVNGGPGQSAPHTEAFF	TGCAGCGTCAATGGGGGCCCGGGACAGTCGGCTCCTCACACTGAAGCTTTCTTT
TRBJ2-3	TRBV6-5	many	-	CASSYSRGEPDTQYF	TGTGCCAGCAGTTACTCGCGCGGGGAACCAGATACGCAGTATTTT
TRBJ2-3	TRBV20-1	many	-	CSARGKVLGSADTQYF	TGCAGTGCTAGAGGGAAGGTCCTTGGCAGCGCAGATACGCAGTATTTT
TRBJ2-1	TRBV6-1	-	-	CASSQTRLGNEQFF	TGTGCCAGCAGTCAGACCAGGCTTGGCAATGAGCAGTTCTTC
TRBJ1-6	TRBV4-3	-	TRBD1	CASSPHPYQDRGRNSPLHF	TGCGCCAGCAGCCCTCACCCGTACCAGGACAGGGGCCGGAATTCACCCCTCCACTTT
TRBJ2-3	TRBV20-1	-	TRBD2	CSALRGGGTDTQYF	TGCAGTGCCCTCCGGGGGGGCGGGACAGATACGCAGTATTTT
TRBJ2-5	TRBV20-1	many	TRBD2	CSARLAGGHPQETQYF	TGCAGTGCTAGACTAGCGGGGGGACACCCCCAAGAGACCCAGTACTTC
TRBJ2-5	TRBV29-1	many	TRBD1	CSANPDRGETQYF	TGCAGCGCCAATCCGGACAGGGGGGAGACCCAGTACTTC
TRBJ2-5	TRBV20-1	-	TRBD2	CSAPRLAGRQETQYF	TGCAGTGCTCCCCGACTAGCGGGGCGACAAGAGACCCAGTACTTC
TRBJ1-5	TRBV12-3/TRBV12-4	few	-	CASSFPETGTYSNQPQHF	TGTGCCAGCAGTTTCCCCGAAACAGGGACTTATAGCAATCAGCCCCAGCATTTT
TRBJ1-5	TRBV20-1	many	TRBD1	CSAIPRTGGSPQHF	TGCAGTGCTATCCCTCGGACAGGGGGATCGCCCCAGCATTTT
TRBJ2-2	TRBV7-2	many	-	CASSPRTSYTGELFF	TGTGCCAGCAGCCCGCGGACCTCTTACACCGGGGAGCTGTTTTTT
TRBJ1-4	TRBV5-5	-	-	CASSLLRLGATNEKLFF	TGTGCCAGCAGCTTGCTACGGTTGGGGGCAACTAATGAAAAACTGTTTTTT
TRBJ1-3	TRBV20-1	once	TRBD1	CSARPGGLSSGNTIYF	TGCAGTGCTAGACCAGGGGGCCTGAGCTCTGGAAACACCATATATTTT
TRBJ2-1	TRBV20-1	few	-	CSAHGQYNEQFF	TGCAGTGCCCACGGACAGTACAATGAGCAGTTCTTC
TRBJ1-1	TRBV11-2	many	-	CASSLDNAGTEAFF	TGTGCCAGCAGCTTAGATAATGCGGGCACTGAAGCTTTCTTT